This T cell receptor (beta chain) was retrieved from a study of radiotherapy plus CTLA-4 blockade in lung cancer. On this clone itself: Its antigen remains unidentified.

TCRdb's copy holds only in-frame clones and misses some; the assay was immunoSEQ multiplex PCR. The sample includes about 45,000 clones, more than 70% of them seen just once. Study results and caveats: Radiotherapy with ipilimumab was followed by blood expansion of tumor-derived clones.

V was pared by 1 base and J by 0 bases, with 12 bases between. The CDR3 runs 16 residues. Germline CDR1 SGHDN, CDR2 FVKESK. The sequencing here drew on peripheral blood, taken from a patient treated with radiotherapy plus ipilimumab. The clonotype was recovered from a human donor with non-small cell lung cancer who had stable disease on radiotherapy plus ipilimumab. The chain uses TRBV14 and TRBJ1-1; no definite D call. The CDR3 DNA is TGTGCCAGCAGCCAAGGCCCGGGCCGTATGAACACTGAAGCTTTCTTT. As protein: CASSQGPGRMNTEAFF.